These 4 T cell receptor beta chains share one sample of origin, sequenced in a study of blood T cell repertoires in COVID-19. Sequencing was performed with immunoSEQ multiplex PCR; in TCRdb, only in-frame clones are kept and a portion is missing. The sample holds under 200,000 clones, approximately 91% seen once. Sequencing used peripheral blood. These TCRs come from a man younger than 30 with acute or convalescent COVID-19.

CDR3 sequence: CSATGLNEQFF. The CDR3 DNA reads TGCAGTGCTACAGGGTTGAATGAGCAGTTCTTC. The J gene is TRBJ2-1, the V gene TRBV20-1; possibly TRBD1 for D (5 bases). The V end lost 4 bases, the J end lost 7 bases, and 8 bases lay between the germline ends. This CDR3 spans 11 amino acids. The germline V gene encodes CDR1 DFQATT and CDR2 SNEGSKA (reference sequence).

The chain has TRBV7-9 and TRBJ2-7; TRBD1 matches 7 bases. The CDR3 is made up of 16 amino acids. Trimming took 7 bases from V and 4 from J; bases not matched to a gene: 16. Looked up from germline, CDR1 is SEHNR and CDR2 is FQNEAQ (reference sequence). The CDR3 loop reads CASIRGDRVDYYEQYF. The CDR3 DNA reads as TGTGCCAGCATCCGGGGCGACAGGGTTGACTATTACGAGCAGTACTTC.

The chain links TRBV6-2 or TRBV6-3 to TRBJ1-5; D is undetermined. Germline V gene sequence: CDR1 MNHEY, CDR2 SVGEGT. The CDR3 totals 15 residues. Trimming left V 3 bases short and J 1 base short, with 10 bases between. CDR3 residues: CASSYSAASNQPQHF. CDR3 bases: TGTGCCAGCAGTTATTCCGCGGCAAGCAATCAGCCCCAGCATTTT.

This sequence joins TRBV18 and TRBJ2-2; 9 bases match TRBD1. J lost 4 bases, V lost 2 bases, and 5 bases had no gene match. CDR3 length equals 16 residues. CDR1 and CDR2 from the germline V gene are KGHSH and LQKENI. The CDR3 protein is CASSPSTTGGTGELFF. The CDR3 nucleotides are TGTGCCAGCTCACCATCTACGACAGGGGGCACCGGGGAGCTGTTTTTT.